One sample yielded the 10 T cell receptor delta chains listed below, sequenced in a study of Vδ1+ human thymocytes. General study findings and limits: Highly polyclonal TRG and TRD repertoires with Gaussian CDR3 length distributions appeared in thymus.

These receptors have no known antigen. Sequences come from RNA converted to cDNA by reverse transcription. CDR3 amplicons came from multiplex PCR with pooled V-gene forward and constant-region reverse primers. TCRdb called clones from the multiplex PCR reads again using CATT. Here the sample spans about 58,000 delta-chain clones, less than 15% being singletons. The sequencing sample was made of Vdelta1+ gamma-delta thymocytes from the thymus. Regarding subset: FACS-sorted CD3+ TCRalphabeta- TCRVdelta1+ TCRVdelta2- thymocytes. Source of these receptors: a girl under two years old who had congenital heart surgery.

By proportion, this clone is medium-sized. In the same sample, other DNA sequences code for this CDR3. This chain links TRDV2 with TRDJ1; D is unresolved. The V gene's germline CDR1 is GEAIGNYY and CDR2 EKD. The CDR3 contains 21 residues. The germline V and J ends were trimmed by 0 bases and 1 base, with 29 bases remaining between them. CDR3 sequence: CACDTSPYRTARPPPTDKLIF. CDR3 DNA: TGTGCCTGTGACACCTCACCGTACCGTACCGCCCGACCCCCTCCCACCGATAAACTCATCTTT.

The rearrangement uses TRDV1 and TRDJ1; 11 positions match TRDD3. V lost 3 bases to trimming and J lost 4 bases; unmatched junction nucleotides: 22. The CDR3 totals 21 residues. Germline V gene sequence: CDR1 TSWWSYY, CDR2 QGS. The DNA for the CDR3 is TGTGCTCTTGGGGACTCTCCCCGATATTCCGACTGGGGGATATGGGGCGATAAACTCATCTTT. Amino acids: CALGDSPRYSDWGIWGDKLIF.

The chain has TRDV1 and TRDJ1; no definite D call. CDR3 size: 14 residues. The germline V and J ends were trimmed by 2 bases and 3 bases, with 10 bases remaining between them. The germline V gene has CDR1 TSWWSYY and CDR2 QGS. CDR3 DNA sequence: TGTGCTCTTGGGGAAAGGGCTCCTTCCGATAAACTCATCTTT. Amino acid sequence: CALGERAPSDKLIF.

In this sample, this clone turned up a few times. The chain carries TRDV1 and TRDJ1; D is unresolved. Germline V gives CDR1 TSWWSYY, CDR2 QGS. The ends were cut back, 0 bases at V and 4 bases at J, with 12 bases in the middle. This CDR3 has 15 residues. CDR3 in DNA: TGTGCTCTTGGGGAACTCCCCTCTATCCGCGATAAACTCATCTTT. It encodes CALGELPSIRDKLIF.

V gene TRAV29/DV5 combines with J gene TRDJ1, with TRDD3 identical over 8 bases. V lost 0 bases to trimming and J lost 3 bases; unmatched junction nucleotides: 25. The germline V gene encodes CDR1 NSMFDY and CDR2 ISSIKDK. The CDR3 length is 21 residues. As DNA, the CDR3 is TGTGCAGCAAGCGTTTATAAGTTCAGCTGGGGGACGGGGACGGACTCCGATAAACTCATCTTT. The encoded protein is CAASVYKFSWGTGTDSDKLIF.

This clone was recorded a few times. The chain employs TRDV1 and TRDJ1; 10 nucleotides align to TRDD3. The junction had 37 bases not matched to a gene; V was cut back by 3 bases and J by 0 bases. The V gene's germline CDR1 is TSWWSYY and CDR2 QGS. The CDR3 is made up of 27 amino acids. The CDR3 nucleotides are TGTGCTCTTGGGGACCCCAGGGAGCCCGGACCCTTCCCAAACGCCTCCCTTACTGGGGGATACACCGATAAACTCATCTTT. Translation: CALGDPREPGPFPNASLTGGYTDKLIF.

The gene calls are TRDV1 and TRDJ1; 11 bases match TRDD3. The CDR3 length is 20 residues. With 4 bases clipped from V and 7 bases from J, the junction kept 23 bases outside the gene matches. Germline V lookup: CDR1 TSWWSYY, CDR2 QGS. CDR3 sequence (DNA): TGTGCTCTTGGGGTCCCTCTTCCCGCCTACTGGGGGATAAAGGGCACTAAACTCATCTTT. Amino acids: CALGVPLPAYWGIKGTKLIF.

This clone was detected a few times. This sequence joins TRDV1 and TRDJ1; 8 nucleotides align to TRDD3. The CDR3 totals 17 residues. V was pared by 0 bases and J by 0 bases, with 6 bases of the junction left unmatched. Germline values: CDR1 TSWWSYY, CDR2 QGS. Here the CDR3 DNA reads TGTGCTCTTGGGGAACTGAATGGGGGATTCTACACCGATAAACTCATCTTT. Protein sequence: CALGELNGGFYTDKLIF.

The chain is built from TRDV1 and TRDJ1; D call uncertain. The germline V and J ends were trimmed by 1 base and 0 bases, with 21 bases remaining between them. CDR3 length: 19 amino acids. Germline V CDR1 and CDR2: TSWWSYY, QGS. CDR3 nucleotides: TGTGCTCTTGGGGAACCCCACCTAACACCCCTAGGAGACACCGATAAACTCATCTTT. It encodes CALGEPHLTPLGDTDKLIF.

This clone has a count of ten or more. Within the sample, other DNA sequences also encode this same CDR3. The rearrangement uses TRAV29/DV5 and TRDJ1, with D possibly matching TRDD2 (5 bases). Looked up from germline, CDR1 is NSMFDY and CDR2 is ISSIKDK. The length of the CDR3 is 15 residues. The ends were cut back, 0 bases at V and 5 bases at J, with 17 bases in the middle. The CDR3 spells CAASVLPYGTDKLIF. Written as DNA, the CDR3 is TGTGCAGCAAGCGTGTTACCCTACGGGACGGATAAACTCATCTTT.